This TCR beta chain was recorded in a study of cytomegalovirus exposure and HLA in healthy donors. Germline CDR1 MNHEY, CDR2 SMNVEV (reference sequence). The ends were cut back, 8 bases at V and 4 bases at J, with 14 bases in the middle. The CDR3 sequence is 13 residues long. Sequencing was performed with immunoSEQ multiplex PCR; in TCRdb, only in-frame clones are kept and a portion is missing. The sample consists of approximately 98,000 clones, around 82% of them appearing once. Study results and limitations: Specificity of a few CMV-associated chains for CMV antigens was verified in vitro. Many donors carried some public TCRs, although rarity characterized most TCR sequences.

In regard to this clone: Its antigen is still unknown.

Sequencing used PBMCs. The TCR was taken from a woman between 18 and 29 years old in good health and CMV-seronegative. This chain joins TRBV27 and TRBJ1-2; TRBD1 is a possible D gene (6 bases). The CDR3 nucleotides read TGTGCCAGCTTTGGAGGACAGACCTATGGCTACACCTTC. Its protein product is CASFGGQTYGYTF.